These 29 T cell receptor beta chains were all obtained from the same sample, sequenced in a study of chemoradiotherapy in HPV16-positive cancers. Method: immunoSEQ multiplex PCR; TCRdb's copy keeps in-frame clones and lacks some. The sample carries approximately 10,000 clones, just under 80% recorded once. Sample acquisition took place from a patient who underwent chemoradiotherapy. The receptors derive from a human donor with HPV-associated anogenital cancer.

The rearrangement uses TRBV9 and TRBJ2-3, with D perhaps matching TRBD2 (5 bases). Germline V lookup: CDR1 SGDLS, CDR2 YYNGEE. The CDR3 is 15 amino acids. Trimming left V 0 bases short and J 6 bases short, with 14 bases between. The CDR3, as DNA: TGTGCCAGCAGCGTAGAAAGGCGGACGGGGGATACGCAGTATTTT. Encoded protein: CASSVERRTGDTQYF.

This clone was observed once. V gene TRBV7-3 combines with J gene TRBJ2-7; no reliable D call. Trimming pared 5 bases from V and 2 bases from J, leaving 10 bases between. The length of the CDR3 is 13 residues. The germline V gene encodes CDR1 SGHTA and CDR2 FQGTGA. CDR3 loop: CASSRSPAYEQYF. DNA of the CDR3: TGTGCCAGCAGCCGATCCCCGGCCTACGAGCAGTACTTC. The full variable domain, completed using reference TRBV7-3 and TRBJ2-7, is GAGVSQTPSNKVTEKGKYVELRCDPISGHTALYWYRQSLGQGPEFLIYFQGTGAADDSGLPNDRFFAVRPEGSVSTLKIQRTERGDSAVYLCASSRSPAYEQYFGPGTRLTVT.

The genes are TRBV11-3 and TRBJ2-1; a weak D match, TRBD1 (6 bases). Trimming stripped 5 bases from V and 3 bases from J, with 17 bases between. The CDR3 is made up of 16 amino acids. Germline V gene lookup returns CDR1 SGHNT and CDR2 YENEEA. The CDR3 DNA follows: TGTGCCAGCAGCCCACGAGGACAGAAGGGCTACAATGAGCAGTTCTTC. Its translation: CASSPRGQKGYNEQFF.

This clone was detected only a few times. This rearrangement joins TRBV5-3 to TRBJ1-4, with D unclear. TRBV5-3 is an open reading frame, and its role is uncertain. This CDR3 comprises 14 residues. Trimming took off 0 bases at V and 8 bases at J, with 11 bases between the two ends. CDR3 nucleotides: TGTGCCAGAAGCTTGGCGGTGGGCGTCGAAAAACTGTTTTTT. Protein product: CARSLAVGVEKLFF.

The V call is TRBV30, the J call TRBJ2-7; a possible D gene is TRBD1 (7 bases). Germline-derived CDR1 and CDR2 are GTSNPN and SVGIG (reference sequence). V lost 0 bases, J lost 5 bases, and 14 bases lay in between. CDR3 length equals 14 residues. The CDR3 bases are TGTGCCTGGAGTGTACAAGGGGGCGGGAACGAGCAGTACTTC. It translates to CAWSVQGGGNEQYF.

This sequence joins TRBV10-3 and TRBJ2-1, with D possibly matching TRBD1 (6 bases). Trimming pared 10 bases from V and 0 bases from J, leaving 10 bases between. The CDR3 contains 13 residues. Germline CDR1 ENHRY, CDR2 SYGVKD. The CDR3 here is CASTGSSYNEQFF. CDR3 bases: TGTGCCAGCACAGGGAGCTCCTACAATGAGCAGTTCTTC.

The V and J genes are TRBV7-9 and TRBJ1-5; TRBD1 aligns across 7 bases. CDR1 SEHNR and CDR2 FQNEAQ come from the germline V gene (reference sequence). This CDR3 is 13 amino acids long. Unmatched junction bases numbered 2, after V lost 4 bases and J lost 5 bases. DNA of the CDR3: TGTGCCAGCAGCTGGGACAGCCATCAGCCCCAGCATTTT. It codes for CASSWDSHQPQHF.

The chain recombines TRBV29-1 with TRBJ2-1; D perhaps matches TRBD1 (6 bases). Germline V gives CDR1 SQVTM, CDR2 ANQGSEA. Trimming shortened V by 6 bases and J by 4 bases, and 16 bases separated the two germline ends. There are 14 residues in the CDR3. CDR3 DNA sequence: TGCAGCGTACCCGGGACAAGTAGTTACAATGAGCAGTTCTTC. Protein: CSVPGTSSYNEQFF.

This clone was detected only a few times. This chain connects TRBV2 to TRBJ1-2; TRBD1 matches at 8 bases. The CDR3 length is 13 residues. The germline V gene has CDR1 SNHLY and CDR2 FYNNEI. J gave up 6 bases and V 4 bases, and 4 bases lay outside the gene matches. The CDR3 is CASSGTGFDGYTF. CDR3 bases: TGTGCCAGCAGTGGGACAGGGTTTGATGGCTACACCTTC.

The rearrangement uses TRBV25-1 and TRBJ2-1, with D possibly called TRBD1 or TRBD2 (5 bases each). The V gene's germline CDR1 is MGHDK and CDR2 SYGVNS. With 1 base removed from V and 9 bases from J, the gap between germline ends came to 13 bases. The CDR3 has 14 amino acids. The CDR3 here is CASSEFQRGIEQFF. The CDR3 DNA is TGTGCCAGCAGTGAATTCCAGAGGGGTATTGAGCAGTTCTTC.

By its share, this clone is medium-sized. The chain combines TRBV6-5 with TRBJ1-2; 8 bases are a match to TRBD1. The V gene's germline CDR1 is MNHEY and CDR2 SVGAGI. This CDR3 is built from 14 residues. V was pared by 6 bases and J by 6 bases, with 9 bases of the junction left unmatched. The CDR3 loop is CASSYTGTGDGYTF. In nucleotides, the CDR3 is TGTGCCAGCAGCTACACCGGGACAGGTGATGGCTACACCTTC.

CDR3 in amino acids: CASSLSIPSGIQNYGYTF. The CDR3 nucleotides are TGTGCCAGCAGTTTATCGATACCTTCGGGGATCCAGAACTATGGCTACACCTTC. The chain couples TRBV27 to TRBJ1-2; D is ambiguous. The germline V gene encodes CDR1 MNHEY and CDR2 SMNVEV (reference sequence). V was pared by 0 bases and J by 2 bases, with 19 bases between. The CDR3 is 18 residues long.

This clone was picked up a small number of times. This CDR3 reads CASRGSRGTDTQYF. In nucleotides, the CDR3 is TGCGCCAGCAGGGGGTCTAGGGGGACAGATACGCAGTATTTT. This rearrangement joins TRBV5-1 to TRBJ2-3; D perhaps matches TRBD1 (6 bases). The length of the CDR3 is 14 residues. Trimming pared 5 bases from V and 3 bases from J, leaving 13 bases between. The germline gives CDR1 SGHRS, CDR2 YFSETQ.

The chain links TRBV19 to TRBJ2-1; 9 bases fit TRBD2. V lost 7 bases to trimming and J lost 5 bases; unmatched junction nucleotides: 15. The V gene's germline CDR1 is LNHDA and CDR2 SQIVND (reference sequence). The CDR3 runs 17 residues. The CDR3 DNA is TGTGCCAGTACCACTGCGGAGGTAGCGGGGGCTGACAATGAGCAGTTCTTC. This codes for CASTTAEVAGADNEQFF.

The chain carries TRBV2 and TRBJ1-3; unclear D gene. The V gene's germline CDR1 is SNHLY and CDR2 FYNNEI. The CDR3 totals 14 residues. Trimming shortened V by 5 bases and J by 0 bases, and 8 bases separated the two germline ends. CDR3 amino acids: CASSYYSSGNTIYF. CDR3 nucleotide sequence: TGTGCCAGCAGTTATTACAGCTCTGGAAACACCATATATTTT.

The V and J genes are TRBV14 and TRBJ1-6; D may be TRBD1 (5 bases). The CDR3 length is 15 residues. Germline V CDR1 and CDR2: SGHDN, FVKESK. The V and J ends lost 0 bases and 12 bases respectively, with 15 bases between them. The CDR3 loop is CASSQDVSGREPLHF. The CDR3 DNA sequence: TGTGCCAGCAGCCAAGATGTTTCAGGGCGCGAACCCCTCCACTTT.

The V gene is TRBV7-8, the J gene TRBJ1-3, with a weak D call TRBD1 (5 bases). V lost 2 bases to trimming and J lost 4 bases, with 6 bases between them. The CDR3 consists of 13 residues. The germline gives CDR1 SGHVS, CDR2 FQNEAQ. The CDR3 region has the DNA TGTGCCAGCAGCTTACACAGGGGAAACACCATATATTTT. Protein sequence: CASSLHRGNTIYF.

This chain joins TRBV7-8 and TRBJ1-1; 7 bases fit TRBD1. CDR3 length: 14 residues. Germline-derived CDR1 and CDR2 are SGHVS and FQNEAQ. The V segment lost 5 bases and the J segment 8 bases; nucleotides outside the gene matches: 11. The CDR3 DNA reads as TGTGCCAGCAGCGATGGACAGGTTTCTTTGGAAGCTTTCTTT. Protein: CASSDGQVSLEAFF.

This chain links TRBV11-3 with TRBJ2-3; 7 nucleotides match TRBD2. V shed 8 bases, J shed 5 bases, and the junction held 4 bases outside the gene matches. This CDR3 is built from 12 residues. Germline V CDR1 and CDR2: SGHNT, YENEEA. This chain's CDR3 is CASGRDQDTQYF. Here the CDR3 DNA reads TGTGCCAGCGGGAGGGATCAAGATACGCAGTATTTT.

A few counts support this clone. CDR3 sequence reads: CASSQVTQYKDTIYF. CDR3 in DNA: TGCGCCAGCAGCCAAGTAACCCAGTACAAAGACACCATATATTTT. J is TRBJ1-3 and V is TRBV4-3; no reliable D call. Trimming left V 1 base short and J 8 bases short, with 15 bases between. CDR1 and CDR2 from the germline V gene are LGHNA and YSLEER. The CDR3 contains 15 residues.

V and J are TRBV7-2 and TRBJ1-5; the D gene is possibly TRBD1 (6 bases). This CDR3 has 15 amino acids. Trimming took off 5 bases at V and 7 bases at J, with 18 bases between the two ends. Germline V gene data show CDR1 as SGHTA and CDR2 as FQGNSA. For the CDR3, the DNA is TGTGCCAGCAGCCCAAAAATGGGGGGGGCCCAGCCCCAGCATTTT. As protein: CASSPKMGGAQPQHF.

This chain connects TRBV4-3 to TRBJ1-1; the D gene is possibly TRBD1 (5 bases). The V gene lost 4 bases and the J gene lost 4 bases, with 13 bases spanning the gap. The CDR3 sequence is 14 residues long. Germline CDR1 and CDR2: LGHNA and YSLEER. The CDR3 loop is CASSPRQGGTEAFF. CDR3 DNA: TGCGCCAGCAGCCCCCGGCAGGGAGGCACTGAAGCTTTCTTT.

This chain links TRBV6-1 with TRBJ1-4, with D uncertain. The CDR3 loop spans 15 amino acids. Germline V gene lookup returns CDR1 MNHNS and CDR2 SASEGT. V lost 6 bases, J lost 8 bases, and 19 bases lay in between. CDR3 nucleotide sequence: TGTGCCAGCAGGGGGTGGGTGCGGGGTCGAGAAAAACTGTTTTTT. Protein: CASRGWVRGREKLFF.

The chain employs TRBV10-3 and TRBJ2-5; D is undetermined. Germline CDR1 and CDR2: ENHRY and SYGVKD. This CDR3 is 12 amino acids long. Trimming cost V 6 bases and J 5 bases, with 10 bases left between them. CDR3 sequence (DNA): TGTGCCATCAGGAGTTCCGGGGAGACCCAGTACTTC. Its translation is CAIRSSGETQYF.

This chain joins TRBV18 and TRBJ1-3; D call uncertain. CDR3 length: 16 amino acids. The V and J ends lost 3 bases and 8 bases respectively, with 20 bases between them. Germline values: CDR1 KGHSH, CDR2 LQKENI. The CDR3 nucleotides read TGTGCCAGCTCACCGGCCCAGATCAAGGCGATGGACACCATATATTTT. This sequence encodes CASSPAQIKAMDTIYF.

J is TRBJ1-5 and V is TRBV2, with D tentatively TRBD1 (6 bases). Germline V CDR1 and CDR2: SNHLY, FYNNEI. The CDR3 is made up of 14 amino acids. V shed 3 bases and J shed 3 bases, with 9 bases lying between them. CDR3 DNA: TGTGCCAGCAGTGATGGGGGGCCCAATCAGCCCCAGCATTTT. It encodes CASSDGGPNQPQHF.

This rearrangement joins TRBV4-2 to TRBJ1-2; D is perhaps TRBD1 (6 bases). V was pared by 3 bases and J by 8 bases, with 16 bases between. Germline lookup yields CDR1 LGHNA and CDR2 YNFKEQ. The CDR3 has 14 amino acids. The DNA for the CDR3 is TGTGCCAGCAGCCACGATCCAGGGGTAGGGGGCTACACCTTC. Encoded protein: CASSHDPGVGGYTF.

The genes are TRBV4-3 and TRBJ2-3; 10 bases fit TRBD1. CDR1 and CDR2 from the germline V gene are LGHNA and YSLEER. J was trimmed by 4 bases and V by 0 bases; bases with no gene match: 4. The CDR3 has 16 amino acids. CDR3 coding DNA: TGCGCCAGCAGCCAAGATACGGGACAGGGGTCAGATACGCAGTATTTT. Translating it yields CASSQDTGQGSDTQYF.

The chain links TRBV2 to TRBJ2-7; TRBD2 matches at 9 bases. Trimming removed 7 bases from V and 0 bases from J; junction bases left unmatched: 4. The germline gives CDR1 SNHLY, CDR2 FYNNEI. The CDR3 loop spans 14 amino acids. The CDR3 DNA is TGTGCCAGCAAGAGTAGCGGGAGCTCCTACGAGCAGTACTTC. The encoded protein is CASKSSGSSYEQYF. The variable domain in full, completed from reference TRBV2 and TRBJ2-7, reads EPEVTQTPSHQVTQMGQEVILRCVPISNHLYFYWYRQILGQKVEFLVSFYNNEISEKSEIFDDQFSVERPDGSNFTLKIRSTKLEDSAMYFCASKSSGSSYEQYFGPGTRLTVT.